These 13 T cell receptor beta chains were all obtained from the same sample, sequenced in a study of OX40 agonist ivuxolimab in advanced cancers. Clones were sequenced by immunoSEQ multiplex PCR, and TCRdb holds only the in-frame ones, with some missing. The top ten clones hold approximately 9.7% of a sample with fewer than 35,000 clones, roughly 89% of them seen once. The starting material was CD4+ or CD8+ T cells sorted from blood, obtained in a trial of the OX40 agonist ivuxolimab. The receptors originated from an adult with an advanced solid tumor such as melanoma, head and neck, liver or kidney cancer.

V is TRBV19 and J is TRBJ2-7; 10 bases match TRBD1. Germline V gene lookup returns CDR1 LNHDA and CDR2 SQIVND (reference sequence). J gave up 0 bases and V 5 bases, and 4 bases lay outside the gene matches. The CDR3 length is 15 residues. CDR3 sequence reads: CASSPGTGASYEQYF. For the CDR3, the DNA is TGTGCCAGTAGTCCGGGGACAGGGGCCTCCTACGAGCAGTACTTC.

V is TRBV5-1 and J is TRBJ2-2; TRBD1 agrees at 9 bases. CDR1 and CDR2 (germline): SGHRS, YFSETQ. V gave up 4 bases and J gave up 2 bases; unmatched junction bases: 6. The CDR3 has 16 amino acids. The chain's CDR3 is CASSPGQGDNTGELFF. The CDR3 coding sequence is TGCGCCAGCAGCCCGGGACAGGGAGATAACACCGGGGAGCTGTTTTTT.

This chain joins TRBV23-1 and TRBJ2-7; no definite D call. TRBV23-1 qualifies as an ORF whose function is uncertain. Between the trimmed V and J ends, which lost 0 bases and 5 bases, there was a span of 14 bases. CDR3 size: 15 residues. DNA of the CDR3: TGCGCCAGCAGTCAATCCATTTTAAGGTGCCACGAGCAGTACTTC. It is translated as CASSQSILRCHEQYF.

This clone was detected only once. The chain links TRBV13 to TRBJ2-7; D is unresolved. Trimming cost V 5 bases and J 1 base, with 12 bases left between them. CDR1 PRHDT and CDR2 FYEKMQ come from the germline V gene (reference sequence). This CDR3 is built from 14 residues. CDR3 loop: CASSAQVGSYEQYF. The DNA for the CDR3 is TGTGCCAGCAGCGCCCAAGTGGGATCCTACGAGCAGTACTTC.

This clone was observed a single time. This chain joins TRBV5-8 and TRBJ2-6, with TRBD2 as a possible D gene (6 bases). The CDR3 is 16 amino acids. The V end lost 8 bases, the J end lost 1 base, and 16 bases lay between the germline ends. The V gene's germline CDR1 is SGHTS and CDR2 YDEGEE. CDR3 DNA: TGTGCCAGTGGGGGGTTCGGCGTGTCTGGGGCCAACGTCCTGACTTTC. This codes for CASGGFGVSGANVLTF.

This clone is a singleton in its sample. The chain employs TRBV16 and TRBJ1-6; 8 bases are a match to TRBD1. The V segment lost 4 bases and the J segment 8 bases; nucleotides outside the gene matches: 7. The CDR3 is made up of 15 amino acids. Germline CDR1 is KGHSY and CDR2 is FQNENV. This chain's CDR3 is CASSLQGTGDSPLHF. In DNA, the CDR3 is TGTGCCAGCAGCCTTCAAGGGACAGGAGATTCACCCCTCCACTTT.

This clone has just a few counts. The gene calls are TRBV4-2 and TRBJ2-7, with TRBD2 identical over 9 bases. V shed 0 bases, J shed 0 bases, and the junction held 6 bases outside the gene matches. From germline, CDR1 is LGHNA and CDR2 YNFKEQ. This CDR3 has 17 amino acids. The CDR3 nucleotides read TGTGCCAGCAGCCAAGACCCGACTAGCGGTAGCTCCTACGAGCAGTACTTC. This codes for CASSQDPTSGSSYEQYF.

CDR3 sequence: CASSPGEDQPQHF. The CDR3 nucleotides read TGTGCCAGCTCACCGGGAGAAGATCAGCCCCAGCATTTT. This chain links TRBV18 with TRBJ1-5; D is ambiguous. CDR1 is KGHSH and CDR2 is LQKENI in the germline V gene. The V end was cut by 3 bases, the J end by 5 bases, with 8 bases between. The CDR3 has 13 amino acids. The whole variable domain, filled in from reference TRBV18 and TRBJ1-5, reads NAGVMQNPRHLVRRRGQEARLRCSPMKGHSHVYWYRQLPEEGLKFMVYLQKENIIDESGMPKERFSAEFPKEGPSILRIQQVVRGDSAAYFCASSPGEDQPQHFGDGTRLSIL.

The chain links TRBV7-2 to TRBJ2-3; no clear D. This CDR3 comprises 12 residues. Trimming shortened V by 3 bases and J by 4 bases, and 5 bases separated the two germline ends. Germline-derived CDR1 and CDR2 are SGHTA and FQGNSA. The CDR3, as DNA: TGTGCCAGCAGCTTTGGCTCAGATACGCAGTATTTT. Its translation: CASSFGSDTQYF.

The CDR3 coding sequence is TGTGCCAGCAAGGGGGGGAACACCGGGGAGCTGTTTTTT. This translates into CASKGGNTGELFF. V usage is TRBV6-5 and J usage is TRBJ2-2; D tentatively fits TRBD1 or TRBD2 (6 bases each). Trimming took off 7 bases at V and 1 base at J, with 7 bases between the two ends. The CDR3 is 13 residues long. Germline V CDR1 and CDR2: MNHEY, SVGAGI.

This clone has only a few counts. The chain uses TRBV18 and TRBJ1-1; no clear D. Germline CDR1 and CDR2: KGHSH and LQKENI. Between the trimmed V and J ends, which lost 3 bases and 1 base, there was a span of 12 bases. The CDR3 contains 15 residues. CDR3 loop: CASSPPGRTNTEAFF. CDR3 nucleotides: TGTGCCAGCTCACCGCCCGGACGGACGAACACTGAAGCTTTCTTT. Full variable domain (remainder filled in from reference TRBV18 and TRBJ1-1): NAGVMQNPRHLVRRRGQEARLRCSPMKGHSHVYWYRQLPEEGLKFMVYLQKENIIDESGMPKERFSAEFPKEGPSILRIQQVVRGDSAAYFCASSPPGRTNTEAFFGQGTRLTVV.

As for this clone: The same CDR3 is also encoded by other DNA sequences in this sample. This rearrangement joins TRBV6-4 to TRBJ1-1, with D unclear. This CDR3 comprises 13 residues. V was clipped by 3 bases and J by 1 base, with 6 bases between them. The germline CDR1 and CDR2 sequences are MRHNA and SNTAGT. The CDR3 sequence is CASSEQRNTEAFF. CDR3 nucleotides: TGTGCCAGCAGTGAACAACGGAACACTGAAGCTTTCTTT.

V and J are TRBV18 and TRBJ1-1; possible D gene TRBD1, 5 bases. CDR1 is KGHSH and CDR2 is LQKENI in the germline V gene. Trimming took off 5 bases at V and 4 bases at J, with 17 bases between the two ends. The CDR3 extends over 15 amino acids. The CDR3 sequence is CASSTRLRGGTEAFF. Here the CDR3 DNA reads TGTGCCAGCTCAACCCGTCTGAGGGGCGGCACTGAAGCTTTCTTT.